This is a list of T cell receptor beta chains from one sample in a study of patients and donors after allogeneic stem cell transplantation. TCRdb itself ran the RT-PCR reads through MiXCR, one entry per CDR3 protein. The profile covers more than 850,000 distinct CDR3 sequences, with under 20% appearing a single time and 5% to 6.5% taken by the ten largest. The sequenced sample was blood, either unsorted or a sorted T cell fraction (not recorded which). Receptors originate from a human donor who was either an allogeneic HSCT recipient or a stem cell or donor lymphocyte infusion donor (not recorded which). It is not recorded whose cells these are; they may come from a transplant donor. The CDR3 runs from the conserved cysteine through the conserved F or W. A D gene is named only where the DNA matches it firmly. The listing skips clone size in some rows; elsewhere it reads once, few, many or a size class.

size	V	J	D	CDR3	DNA
NA	TRBV6-5	TRBJ2-5	NA	CASSLGPVPQYF	TGTGCCAGCAGTTTGGGACCGGTCCCCCAGTACTTC
many	TRBV5-1	TRBJ1-1	NA	CASSRTQNTEAFF	TGCGCCAGCAGCCGGACACAGAACACTGAAGCTTTCTTT
many	TRBV7-2	TRBJ2-3	NA	CASSLKTDTQYF	TGTGCCAGCAGCTTAAAAACAGATACGCAGTATTTT
few	TRBV2	TRBJ1-1	NA	CASSAPEDTEAFF	TGTGCCAGCAGTGCCCCGGAGGACACTGAAGCTTTCTTT
NA	TRBV4-3	TRBJ1-1	NA	CASSQVGTNPPEAFF	TGCGCCAGCAGCCAAGTGGGTACGAATCCACCTGAAGCTTTCTTT
NA	TRBV12-3/TRBV12-4	TRBJ2-7	NA	CASSLRDSSTYEQYF	TGTGCCAGCAGTTTAAGGGACTCTTCAACCTACGAGCAGTACTTC
few	TRBV9	TRBJ2-2	NA	CASSVGGVNGELFF	TGTGCCAGCAGCGTAGGGGGTGTGAACGGGGAGCTGTTTTTT
many	TRBV12-3/TRBV12-4	TRBJ2-2	NA	CASSFPPGELFF	TGTGCCAGCAGTTTTCCCCCGGGGGAGCTGTTTTTT
NA	TRBV20-1	TRBJ2-7	NA	CSALERIGHEQYF	TGCAGCGCCCTGGAACGGATCGGCCACGAGCAGTACTTC
NA	TRBV5-1	TRBJ1-1	NA	CASSLKRAGLDTEAFF	TGCGCCAGCAGCTTGAAGAGGGCAGGATTGGACACTGAAGCTTTCTTT
few	TRBV29-1	TRBJ1-1	NA	CSVVFTEAFF	TGCAGCGTTGTCTTCACTGAAGCTTTCTTT
few	TRBV18	TRBJ2-2	TRBD2	CASSPRGLAGGQYANTGELFF	TGTGCCAGCTCGCCGAGGGGACTAGCGGGAGGCCAATATGCGAACACCGGGGAGCTGTTTTTT
many	TRBV4-1	TRBJ1-1	TRBD1	CASSQITGATIPNTEAFF	TGCGCCAGCAGCCAAATAACAGGGGCGACGATACCGAACACTGAAGCTTTCTTT
few	TRBV25-1	TRBJ1-2	NA	CASSANPGGHGYTF	TGTGCCAGCAGTGCTAATCCCGGGGGCCATGGCTACACCTTC
many	TRBV7-6	TRBJ2-7	TRBD1	CASSLGGTGYEQYF	TGTGCCAGCAGCTTAGGTGGGACAGGCTACGAGCAGTACTTC
NA	TRBV6-5	TRBJ2-7	NA	CASSYSKGINEQYF	TGTGCCAGCAGTTACTCGAAGGGTATCAACGAGCAGTACTTC
few	TRBV3-1	TRBJ2-1	TRBD2	CASSQGLAGHNNEQFF	TGTGCCAGCAGCCAAGGGCTAGCGGGTCACAACAATGAGCAGTTCTTC